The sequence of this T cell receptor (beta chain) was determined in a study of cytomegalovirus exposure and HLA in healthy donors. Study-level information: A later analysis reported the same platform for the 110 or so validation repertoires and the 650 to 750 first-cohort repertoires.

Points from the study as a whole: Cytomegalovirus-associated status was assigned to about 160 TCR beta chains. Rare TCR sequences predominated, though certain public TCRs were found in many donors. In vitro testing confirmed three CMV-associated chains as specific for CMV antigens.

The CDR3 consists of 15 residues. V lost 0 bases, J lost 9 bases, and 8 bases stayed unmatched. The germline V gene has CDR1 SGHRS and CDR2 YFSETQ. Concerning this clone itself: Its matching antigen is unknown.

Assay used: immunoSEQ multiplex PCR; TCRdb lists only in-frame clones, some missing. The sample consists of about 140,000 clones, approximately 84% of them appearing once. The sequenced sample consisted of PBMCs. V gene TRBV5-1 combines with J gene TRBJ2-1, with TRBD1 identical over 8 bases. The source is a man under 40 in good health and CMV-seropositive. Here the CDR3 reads CASSLGTGNKAEQFF. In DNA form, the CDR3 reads TGCGCCAGCAGCTTGGGGACAGGGAATAAGGCTGAGCAGTTCTTC.